This record covers a single T cell receptor beta chain. The clone's antigen remains unknown. Nothing much larger sits one base from this clone, and base qualities are not available. Counted from cysteine to phenylalanine, this CDR3 has 15 amino acids. The CDR3 DNA has 45 bases and is translated from base 1. V is pruned by 0 bases and J by 4 bases, leaving 4 bases of the junction without a gene match. CDR1 and CDR2 were assigned from the germline V gene as SGHRS and YFSETQ. Reading the label with the study, this specimen's treatment or condition is: around 19 received Ad26.COV2.S at low or high dose, single or two shots; about five received placebo; per-sample allocation not given. Repertoires of vaccine and placebo recipients were sequenced from samples collected on day 63 after the first injection. Cohort 1b enrolled 20 to 30 adults aged 18-55 years at a single site in Boston, USA, between 29 July and 7 August 2020. As a vaccine, Ad26.COV2.S was a replication-incompetent adenovirus type 26 vector that expressed a prefusion-stabilized SARS-CoV-2 spike protein derived from the original Wuhan strain.

This record comes from a study of Ad26.COV2.S vaccination and SARS-CoV-2 variants (dated by TCRdb to the early 2020s). The study in broad terms: Donors in the vaccine arm were drawn from COV1001, a phase I-IIa trial of Ad26.COV2.S in healthy adults that was multicentre, randomized, double-blind and placebo-controlled. Trial participants were randomized into five groups of five: low-dose or high-dose Ad26.COV2.S given once or twice, or placebo on both occasions. Ad26.COV2.S was administered intramuscularly at 5 x 10^10 or 1 x 10^11 viral particles, either as a single shot or as two shots given 56 days apart. The TCR-sequenced set comprised about 32 samples: approximately 20 Ad26.COV2.S vaccine recipients, 5 placebo recipients and 8 SARS-CoV-2 convalescent individuals. Investigators remained blinded to trial group allocation during experiments and outcome assessment. TCRbeta repertoire sequencing served as the tool for gauging how specific and how broad the SARS-CoV-2-reactive T cell receptors were following Ad26.COV2.S vaccination.

TCRbeta CDR3 regions were sequenced with the immunoSEQ Assay. After extraction, genomic DNA underwent amplification by bias-controlled multiplex PCR, followed by high-throughput sequencing. Concerning the study's data processing: To quantify the absolute abundance of every unique TCRbeta CDR3 region, sequences were collapsed and filtered. Usable DNA was measured by amplifying reference genes present in all nucleated cells, and TCRbeta template counts were normalized to that usable DNA to estimate T cell fraction. Repertoire TCRs were annotated as SARS-CoV-2-specific by exact matching of V gene, CDR3 amino acid sequence and J gene to a known reactive TCR set. The reference SARS-CoV-2 TCR set was derived from MIRA and filtered for enrichment in COVID-19-positive ImmuneCODE repertoires, a step that removed public or cross-reactive TCRs. Based on the MIRA antigens, annotated TCRs were further analysed at the level of specific ORF or position within ORF. Depth was the summed frequency of annotated unique rearrangements, while breadth was defined as annotated unique rearrangements over total unique productive rearrangements. Two-sided Wilcoxon rank-sum tests were applied when comparing TCR breadth between groups. Imported from immuneACCESS, the table was reduced by TCRdb to in-frame sequences with V and J called. These copies leave out some clones; in studies compared against another copy, an unresolved V gene accounts for under half, and the cause of the remainder is not known. V, J and clone size are those of that table, while D and trimming were read from the DNA. The sample data list 300,000 to 400,000 clones, and approximately 85% of these were observed just once. The ten largest clones take up 3% to 4% of the sample.

Beyond this particular receptor, the publication reports: The authors noted that total T cell responses may have been underestimated by the TCR breadth and depth analyses. The study lacked the statistical power to compare responses across vaccine doses or regimens. Spike-specific TCR breadth was higher in Ad26.COV2.S recipients than in placebo recipients (P = 0.0014). Non-spike TCR breadth was comparable between vaccine and placebo recipients, consistent with the vaccine containing only spike. Substantial breadth of spike-specific CD8+ and CD4+ T cell responses was reported after vaccination.

This chain is built from TRBV5-1 and TRBJ1-3; TRBD1 agrees with 7 junctional bases. The source is a person between 18 and 65 years old who received the Ad26.COV2.S COVID-19 vaccine or a placebo. The specimen comprised peripheral blood, sampled in a trial of Ad26.COV2.S vaccine versus placebo. The DNA is as follows: TGCGCCAGCAGCTTGGGGGGACAGAGCGGAAACACCATATATTTT. The encoded protein is CASSLGGQSGNTIYF.